The 21 T cell receptor beta chains below were found in one sample sequenced in a study of early T cells in non-severe SARS-CoV-2 infection. TCRdb analysed the 5' RACE reads with MiXCR anew, one entry per CDR3 protein. The sample holds tens of thousands of distinct CDR3 sequences; around 10% are singletons and the top ten take 3.5% to 5%. The input for sequencing was whole blood, taken at baseline. All receptors derive from an adult who was a healthcare worker with PCR-confirmed SARS-CoV-2 infection or an uninfected control (not recorded which).

This clonotype was observed a few times. J is TRBJ1-1 and V is TRBV12-3 or TRBV12-4; D not certain. Trimming stripped 3 bases from V and 4 bases from J, with 15 bases between. This CDR3 contains 15 residues. The DNA of the CDR3 is TGTGCCAGCAGTTTGTGGGGTGGACGGGGCACTGAAGCTTTCTTT. Its translation: CASSLWGGRGTEAFF.

This clonotype was counted a single time. CDR3 loop: CASSPLPGLENTEAFF. The CDR3 coding sequence is TGTGCCAGCAGCCCCCTTCCCGGTCTCGAGAACACTGAAGCTTTCTTT. J is TRBJ1-1 and V is TRBV7-9; no clear D. The V gene's germline CDR1 is SEHNR and CDR2 FQNEAQ (reference sequence). The V end lost 5 bases, the J end lost 1 base, and 17 bases lay between the germline ends. This CDR3 is 16 amino acids long.

This clonotype was detected ten times or more. The chain is built from TRBV7-9 and TRBJ1-4, with D uncertain. The CDR3 loop spans 15 amino acids. V lost 3 bases, J lost 4 bases, and 12 bases lay in between. Germline V gene sequence: CDR1 SEHNR, CDR2 FQNEAQ (reference sequence). CDR3 in amino acids: CASSFGGESNEKLFF. CDR3 DNA: TGTGCCAGCAGCTTCGGCGGGGAGAGTAATGAAAAACTGTTTTTT.

This clonotype was found a few times. This chain links TRBV7-2 with TRBJ2-7; 9 nucleotides match TRBD2. From germline, CDR1 is SGHTA and CDR2 FQGNSA. CDR3 length: 17 residues. The junction had 8 bases not matched to a gene; V was cut back by 2 bases and J by 0 bases. The CDR3 DNA reads TGTGCCAGCAGCTTACTCGTACTAGCGGGCCACTCCTACGAGCAGTACTTC. Encoded protein: CASSLLVLAGHSYEQYF.

The V gene is TRBV20-1, the J gene TRBJ2-1; TRBD2 might be the D (6 bases). V lost 6 bases to trimming and J lost 6 bases, with 24 bases between them. The CDR3 consists of 16 residues. Germline assignment: CDR1 DFQATT and CDR2 SNEGSKA (reference sequence). CDR3 DNA: TGCAGTGCCAGCCAGTGGGGGGAGGCTGGGTCCAATGAGCAGTTCTTC. This gives the protein CSASQWGEAGSNEQFF.

The V call is TRBV20-1, the J call TRBJ1-4, with 8 bases that match TRBD1. Trimming took 0 bases from V and 5 from J; bases not matched to a gene: 5. CDR3 length: 15 residues. Germline V gene lookup returns CDR1 DFQATT and CDR2 SNEGSKA (reference sequence). The CDR3 nucleotides read TGCAGTGCTAGAGACTCAGGGGGCCCCAATGAAAAACTGTTTTTT. This encodes CSARDSGGPNEKLFF.

This clonotype appeared many times. The chain uses TRBV24-1 and TRBJ2-1; D call uncertain. V shed 10 bases and J shed 3 bases, with 6 bases lying between them. The CDR3 contains 11 residues. CDR1 is KGHDR and CDR2 is SFDVKD in the germline V gene. The chain's CDR3 is CATELYNEQFF. DNA for the CDR3: TGTGCCACAGAGCTCTACAATGAGCAGTTCTTC.

The rearrangement joins TRBV14 to TRBJ2-3; the match to TRBD2 covers 7 bases. Per germline, CDR1 SGHDN and CDR2 FVKESK. Unmatched junction bases numbered 13, after V lost 5 bases and J lost 5 bases. The CDR3 covers 16 residues. The CDR3 region has the DNA TGTGCCAGCAGCTTGCGCTCCCTGGGAGGGCGAGATACGCAGTATTTT. Amino acid sequence: CASSLRSLGGRDTQYF.

This clonotype was detected ten times or more. V and J are TRBV3-1 and TRBJ2-1, with 9 bases lining up with TRBD2. With 3 bases clipped from V and 7 bases from J, the junction kept 4 bases outside the gene matches. Germline assignment: CDR1 LGHDT and CDR2 YNNKEL (reference sequence). The CDR3 contains 14 residues. CDR3 coding DNA: TGTGCCAGCAGCCAGACTAGCGGAAGGAATGAGCAGTTCTTC. This sequence encodes CASSQTSGRNEQFF.

The chain is built from TRBV6-6 and TRBJ2-5, with D unresolved. Deletions cut 6 bases from V and 1 base from J, with 9 bases between. The CDR3 length is 13 residues. Germline lookup yields CDR1 MNHNY and CDR2 SVGAGI (reference sequence). The CDR3 DNA is TGTGCCAGCAGCCGCCGGGTCCAAGAGACCCAGTACTTC. Encoded protein: CASSRRVQETQYF.

This chain links TRBV10-3 with TRBJ1-1; the D is unclear. V gave up 3 bases and J gave up 5 bases, with 4 bases separating them. Germline values: CDR1 ENHRY, CDR2 SYGVKD. This CDR3 is built from 11 residues. The CDR3 protein is CAISDGTEAFF. CDR3 bases: TGTGCCATCAGTGACGGGACTGAAGCTTTCTTT.

In this sample, this clonotype turned up a few times. The CDR3 protein is CASRVRDSQPQHF. The CDR3 nucleotides are TGTGCCAGCAGAGTCAGGGACAGTCAGCCCCAGCATTTT. This sequence joins TRBV6-1 and TRBJ1-5, with 7 bases lining up with TRBD1. CDR1 is MNHNS and CDR2 is SASEGT in the germline V gene. The CDR3 length is 13 residues. V lost 6 bases, J lost 6 bases, and 5 bases stayed unmatched.

The chain combines TRBV6-1 with TRBJ2-7; 9 bases are a match to TRBD2. Germline lookup yields CDR1 MNHNS and CDR2 SASEGT. This CDR3 is 14 amino acids long. Unmatched junction bases numbered 3, after V lost 4 bases and J lost 2 bases. CDR3 region: CASSVLAGAYEQYF. The CDR3 DNA reads as TGTGCCAGCAGTGTACTAGCGGGCGCCTACGAGCAGTACTTC.

V and J are TRBV20-1 and TRBJ2-1; TRBD2 is a possible D gene (6 bases). The CDR3 is 14 residues long. The V end lost 6 bases, the J end lost 0 bases, and 12 bases lay between the germline ends. In germline, CDR1 is DFQATT, CDR2 SNEGSKA (reference sequence). CDR3 coding DNA: TGCAGTGCCAGACGGGGGAGCTCCTACAATGAGCAGTTCTTC. Translation: CSARRGSSYNEQFF.

This clonotype was detected many times. The DNA for the CDR3 is TGTGCCAGCAGCTGGGGCGGGAGCAACACCGGGGAGCTGTTTTTT. It translates to CASSWGGSNTGELFF. The rearrangement joins TRBV11-2 to TRBJ2-2, with 7 bases aligning to TRBD2. Germline CDR1 and CDR2: SGHAT and FQNNGV. V lost 4 bases, J lost 2 bases, and 4 bases stayed unmatched. The CDR3 covers 15 residues.

The chain carries TRBV11-2 and TRBJ2-7; possible D gene TRBD1, 6 bases. Germline V gene data show CDR1 as SGHAT and CDR2 as FQNNGV. V lost 4 bases and J lost 0, with 13 bases in between. The CDR3 contains 15 residues. CDR3 in amino acids: CASSSQGQSSYEQYF. In nucleotides, the CDR3 is TGTGCCAGCAGCTCCCAAGGACAGAGCTCCTACGAGCAGTACTTC.

J is TRBJ2-2 and V is TRBV19; 14 nucleotides match TRBD2. Germline loops: CDR1 LNHDA, CDR2 SQIVND (reference sequence). The CDR3 loop spans 19 amino acids. V trimming: 6 bases; J trimming: 1 base; junction bases outside the gene matches: 10. The CDR3 spells CASSSQPGLAGGNTGELFF. The CDR3 DNA is TGTGCCAGTAGCTCCCAGCCCGGACTAGCGGGAGGGAACACCGGGGAGCTGTTTTTT. The complete variable domain, with remaining parts taken from reference TRBV19 and TRBJ2-2, reads DGGITQSPKYLFRKEGQNVTLSCEQNLNHDAMYWYRQDPGQGLRLIYYSQIVNDFQKGDIAEGYSVSREKKESFPLTVTSAQKNPTAFYLCASSSQPGLAGGNTGELFFGEGSRLTVL.

There are a few counts of this clonotype. The CDR3 region has the DNA TGCAGTGCTAGAGCCTGGACTAGCGGGAACTCCTACGAGCAGTACTTC. Its protein is CSARAWTSGNSYEQYF. The chain couples TRBV20-1 to TRBJ2-7, with 12 positions matching TRBD2. The CDR3 contains 16 residues. Germline CDR1 and CDR2: DFQATT and SNEGSKA (reference sequence). The trim removed 1 base at V and 0 bases at J, leaving 4 bases unmatched.

This clonotype was observed at least ten times. V gene TRBV10-3 combines with J gene TRBJ1-5; D is ambiguous. The CDR3 has 14 residues. Germline values: CDR1 ENHRY, CDR2 SYGVKD. V gave up 4 bases and J gave up 1 base, with 8 bases separating them. CDR3 bases: TGTGCCATCAGTGCGGCGGGGAGCAATCAGCCCCAGCATTTT. This gives the protein CAISAAGSNQPQHF.

This clonotype was detected many times. This chain joins TRBV29-1 and TRBJ2-1; possible D gene TRBD2, 6 bases. The germline CDR1 and CDR2 sequences are SQVTM and ANQGSEA. The CDR3 totals 13 residues. Trimming took 7 bases from V and 10 from J, leaving 20 bases between them. The CDR3 nucleotides are TGCAGCGCCGAGAGGGCGGGACTGGGGGAGCAGTTCTTC. This sequence encodes CSAERAGLGEQFF.

This clonotype appeared once. The chain uses TRBV29-1 and TRBJ2-7; possible D gene TRBD2, 6 bases. Germline V gene sequence: CDR1 SQVTM, CDR2 ANQGSEA. There are 11 residues in the CDR3. Trimming stripped 7 bases from V and 9 bases from J, with 16 bases between. This CDR3 is CSAGTQIGQYF. In DNA form, the CDR3 reads TGCAGCGCCGGGACTCAAATCGGGCAGTACTTC.